Listed below are T cell receptor beta chains from one sample, sequenced in a study of monozygotic twins with inflammatory bowel disease. TCRdb reworked the 5' RACE reads into one entry per CDR3 protein, no DNA. This sample contains more than 300,000 distinct CDR3 sequences. The material sequenced was blood. These receptor sequences come from a human donor with ulcerative colitis or Crohn's disease, or a healthy co-twin of an affected twin (not recorded which). Both conserved end residues are part of each CDR3.

v_call	j_call	cdr3_aa
TRBV7-2	TRBJ2-3	CASRRRGKTDTQYF
TRBV4-3	TRBJ1-1	CASSREIYMNTEAFF
TRBV20-1	TRBJ2-7	CSARYENVYEQYF
TRBV5-1	TRBJ2-2	CASSAQFIPGELFF
TRBV7-9	TRBJ2-1	CASRLVAGKQFF
TRBV18	TRBJ1-5	CASSPGLDQPQHF
TRBV7-3	TRBJ1-1	CASSLDPNTEAFF
TRBV7-9	TRBJ2-7	CASTRIYEQYF
TRBV6-5	TRBJ2-7	CASSHDYEQYF
TRBV7-8	TRBJ2-3	CASSPDLAGVGDTQYF
TRBV20-1	TRBJ1-1	CSARSLEKWVNTEAFF
TRBV28	TRBJ2-1	CASSHLPGTSGVPSSYNEQFF
TRBV5-4	TRBJ1-5	CASSFPGEPQHF
TRBV19	TRBJ2-7	CASSASGTVTYEQYF
TRBV12-3/TRBV12-4	TRBJ2-1	CASSMGLAGDPEQFF
TRBV5-6	TRBJ1-1	CASSWTGGPNTEAFF
TRBV5-1	TRBJ2-6	CASSLGQAVSSGANVLTF
TRBV12-3/TRBV12-4	TRBJ2-5	CASSLSSGGGQETQYF
TRBV5-1	TRBJ2-7	CASSLTQTLRDEQYF
TRBV12-3/TRBV12-4	TRBJ2-7	CASTMDSYEQYF
TRBV5-4	TRBJ2-2	CASSLVGSSNTGELFF
TRBV6-5	TRBJ2-7	CASSRTPAYEQYF
TRBV3-1	TRBJ1-2	CASSLKYSSGYTF
TRBV7-2	TRBJ1-5	CASNPNGRHQPQHF
TRBV30	TRBJ1-4	CAGETEGEKLFF
TRBV15	TRBJ2-1	CATSRDKFEQFF
TRBV11-3	TRBJ2-1	CASSLGDRGGNEQFF
TRBV28	TRBJ2-2	CASVGGYGGELFF
TRBV6-5	TRBJ2-2	CASSFGPNTGELFF
TRBV6-5	TRBJ2-7	CASSYLAGGHYEQYF
TRBV11-3	TRBJ2-5	CASSLGLAGSSETQYF
TRBV2	TRBJ2-1	CASRVAGGYNEQFF
TRBV7-9	TRBJ2-5	CASSLVAPAGETQYF
TRBV21-1	TRBJ2-7	CASSKKQSPLYEQYF
TRBV11-2	TRBJ2-1	CASSRTGTSGSGSYNEQFF
TRBV10-3	TRBJ2-7	CAIRPGTDYEQYF
TRBV2	TRBJ2-1	CASRGRGWDNEQFF
TRBV14	TRBJ2-4	CASSQDRGGTAKNIQYF
TRBV6-5	TRBJ2-2	CASSYSRGAGELFF
TRBV20-1	TRBJ2-5	CSARVAGLAETQYF
TRBV6-1	TRBJ2-2	CASSPGTTYESTGELFF
TRBV4-1	TRBJ2-5	CASSQLGETQYF
TRBV15	TRBJ2-4	CATSKGRYPNIQYF
TRBV7-8	TRBJ2-7	CASSPRAALTSYEQYF
TRBV6-1	TRBJ2-2	CASSQLRTRTGELFF
TRBV5-1	TRBJ2-7	CASRSNRGPYEQYF
TRBV11-2	TRBJ2-7	CASGTGTPTYEQYF
TRBV6-6	TRBJ2-7	CASRTGTPYEQYF
TRBV20-1	TRBJ2-1	CSARPGGSYNEQFF
TRBV18	TRBJ2-4	CASSTRQGADIQYF
TRBV12-3/TRBV12-4	TRBJ2-6	CASSSLGGSHPGANVLTF
TRBV7-9	TRBJ1-1	CASSPRTILNTEAFF
TRBV5-1	TRBJ2-7	CASSSSNRGYMDEQYF
TRBV6-2/TRBV6-3	TRBJ1-5	CASSRQGGKGNQPQHF
TRBV9	TRBJ2-2	CASSQDRAGTGELFF
TRBV6-5	TRBJ1-5	CASSYSPGGPSQPQHF
TRBV12-3/TRBV12-4	TRBJ2-2	CASSPTLAGGTGELFF